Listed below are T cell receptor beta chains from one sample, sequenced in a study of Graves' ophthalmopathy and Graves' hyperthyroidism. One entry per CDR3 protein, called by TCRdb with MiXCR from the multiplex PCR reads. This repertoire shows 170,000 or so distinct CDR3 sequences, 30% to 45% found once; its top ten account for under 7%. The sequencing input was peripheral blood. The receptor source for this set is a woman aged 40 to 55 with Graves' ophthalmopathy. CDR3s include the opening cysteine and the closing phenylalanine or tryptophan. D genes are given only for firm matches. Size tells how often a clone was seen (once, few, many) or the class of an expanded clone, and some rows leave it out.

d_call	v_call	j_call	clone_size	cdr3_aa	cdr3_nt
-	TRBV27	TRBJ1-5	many	CASSPYSNQPQHF	TGTGCCAGCAGCCCATATAGCAATCAGCCCCAGCATTTT
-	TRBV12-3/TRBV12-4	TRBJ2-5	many	CASSFRAGSQGETQYF	TGTGCCAGCAGTTTTCGGGCGGGGTCTCAGGGAGAGACCCAGTACTTC
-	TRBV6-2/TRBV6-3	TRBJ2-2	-	CASSYDPLALSGENTGELFF	TGTGCCAGCAGTTACGACCCTCTAGCGTTATCGGGGGAAAACACCGGGGAGCTGTTTTTT
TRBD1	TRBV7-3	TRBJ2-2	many	CASSPRYRDRASGELFF	TGTGCCAGCAGCCCCCGTTACCGGGACAGGGCCTCCGGGGAGCTGTTTTTT
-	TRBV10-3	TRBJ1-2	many	CAISEGTGNYGYTF	TGTGCCATCAGTGAGGGGACGGGTAACTATGGCTACACCTTC
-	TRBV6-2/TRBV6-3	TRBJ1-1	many	CASTKSGETEAFF	TGTGCCAGCACGAAATCAGGGGAAACTGAAGCTTTCTTT
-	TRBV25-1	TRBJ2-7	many	CASSGDTYEQYF	TGTGCCAGCAGTGGGGACACCTACGAGCAGTACTTC
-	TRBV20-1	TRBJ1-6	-	CSARERGWGFSPLHF	TGCAGTGCTAGAGAAAGGGGTTGGGGATTTTCACCCCTCCACTTT
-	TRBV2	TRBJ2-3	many	CASSGAAADTQYF	TGTGCCAGCAGTGGGGCGGCGGCAGATACGCAGTATTTT
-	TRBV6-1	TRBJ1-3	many	CASSADPVGRTPSGNTIYF	TGTGCCAGCAGTGCAGATCCGGTGGGGCGGACACCCTCTGGAAACACCATATATTTT
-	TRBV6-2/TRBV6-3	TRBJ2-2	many	CASSQLDTGELFF	TGTGCCAGCAGCCAACTAGATACCGGGGAGCTGTTTTTT
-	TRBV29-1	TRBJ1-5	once	CSVAPSGNQPQHF	TGCAGCGTTGCCCCTAGTGGCAATCAGCCCCAGCATTTT
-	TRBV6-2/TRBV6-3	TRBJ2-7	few	CASTHTGIYEQYF	TGTGCCAGCACCCATACAGGGATCTACGAGCAGTACTTC
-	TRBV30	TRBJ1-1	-	CAWISRFLNTEAFF	TGTGCCTGGATCAGCCGTTTTCTGAACACTGAAGCTTTCTTT
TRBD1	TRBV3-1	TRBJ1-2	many	CASSLGQIYGYTF	TGTGCCAGCAGCCTGGGACAGATCTATGGCTACACCTTC
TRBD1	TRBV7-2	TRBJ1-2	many	CASSSLQGIGRGYTF	TGTGCCAGCAGCTCTCTACAGGGGATCGGACGTGGCTACACCTTC
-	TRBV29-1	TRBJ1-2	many	CSVALQGLTGYTF	TGCAGCGTTGCGCTTCAGGGCTTAACTGGCTACACCTTC
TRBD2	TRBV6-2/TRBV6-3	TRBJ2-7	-	CASSYVLTSGDNEQYF	TGTGCCAGCAGTTACGTGCTTACTAGCGGGGATAACGAGCAGTACTTC
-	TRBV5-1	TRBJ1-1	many	CASSLGQLGNTEAFF	TGCGCCAGCAGCTTGGGACAGTTGGGAAACACTGAAGCTTTCTTT
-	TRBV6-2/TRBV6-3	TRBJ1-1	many	CASSSGGRAAFF	TGTGCCAGCAGTTCTGGGGGCAGGGCGGCTTTCTTT
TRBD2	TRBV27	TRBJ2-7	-	CASSLNPSGAGYEQYF	TGTGCCAGCAGTTTAAATCCTAGCGGGGCGGGGTACGAGCAGTACTTC
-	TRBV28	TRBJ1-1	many	CASNSYLVNTEAFF	TGTGCCAGCAACTCCTACCTGGTGAACACTGAAGCTTTCTTT
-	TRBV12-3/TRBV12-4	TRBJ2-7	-	CASSSLLYEQYF	TGTGCCAGCAGTTCACTACTCTACGAGCAGTACTTC
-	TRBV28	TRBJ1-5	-	CASSPDVVANQPQHF	TGTGCCAGCAGTCCCGATGTGGTAGCGAATCAGCCCCAGCATTTT
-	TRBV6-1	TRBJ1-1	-	CASRNTRDTEAFF	TGTGCCAGCAGGAATACTAGGGACACTGAAGCTTTCTTT
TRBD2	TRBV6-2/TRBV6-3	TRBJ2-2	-	CASRRLAGGFGGELFF	TGTGCCAGCAGACGGCTAGCGGGAGGATTTGGCGGGGAGCTGTTTTTT
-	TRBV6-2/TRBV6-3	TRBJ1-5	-	CASSYGRSNQPQHF	TGTGCCAGCAGTTACGGAAGGAGCAATCAGCCCCAGCATTTT
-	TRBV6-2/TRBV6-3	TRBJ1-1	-	CASRLGQYTEAFF	TGTGCCAGCAGGCTCGGACAATACACTGAAGCTTTCTTT
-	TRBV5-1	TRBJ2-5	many	CASSLGPETQYF	TGCGCCAGCAGCTTGGGTCCAGAGACCCAGTACTTC
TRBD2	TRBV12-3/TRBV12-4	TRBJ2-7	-	CASLGGEMIGEQYF	TGTGCCAGCCTGGGGGGGGAGATGATCGGCGAGCAGTACTTC
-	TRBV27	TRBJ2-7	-	CASFSVSYEQYF	TGTGCCAGCTTTTCAGTCTCCTACGAGCAGTACTTC
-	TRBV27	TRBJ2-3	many	CASSFTDSDSTDTQYF	TGTGCCAGCAGTTTCACCGACAGCGACTCCACAGATACGCAGTATTTT